A single sample is the source of the 15 T cell receptor beta chains below, sequenced in a study of cytomegalovirus exposure and HLA in healthy donors. Both 60 Vbeta primers and 13 Jbeta primers went into the PCR. Data came from immunoSEQ multiplex PCR; TCRdb stores just in-frame clones and leaves some out. The repertoire holds approximately 220,000 clones, about 80% seen once, with around 2% in the top ten. Sequenced: PBMCs. The receptor set was obtained from a man between 18 and 29 years old in good health and CMV-seronegative.

The V gene is TRBV28, the J gene TRBJ2-7, with TRBD1 matching over 7 bases. This CDR3 has 14 residues. CDR1 is MDHEN, CDR2 SYDVKM, per germline. Trimming at V came to 0 bases and at J to 1 base, leaving 0 bases not matched to a gene. The CDR3 nucleotides are TGTGCCAGCAGTTTATGGGACAGGTCCTACGAGCAGTACTTC. This encodes CASSLWDRSYEQYF.

This clone is a singleton in its sample. The gene calls are TRBV2 and TRBJ2-7, with 9 positions matching TRBD1. CDR3 length: 14 amino acids. V shed 3 bases and J 3 bases; nucleotides not matched to a gene: 3. Germline CDR1 and CDR2: SNHLY and FYNNEI. The CDR3 bases are TGTGCCAGCAGTGACGGGACAGGGAACTACGAGCAGTACTTC. This encodes CASSDGTGNYEQYF. Looking up the rest from reference TRBV2 and TRBJ2-7 gives the full variable domain: EPEVTQTPSHQVTQMGQEVILRCVPISNHLYFYWYRQILGQKVEFLVSFYNNEISEKSEIFDDQFSVERPDGSNFTLKIRSTKLEDSAMYFCASSDGTGNYEQYFGPGTRLTVT.

As concerns this clone: One end of the junction is discordant with germline, which a read error may explain. The genes are TRBV2 and TRBJ1-2; D remains unclear. The germline V gene encodes CDR1 SNHLY and CDR2 FYNNEI. The CDR3 is 11 residues long. CDR3 DNA: TGTGCCAGCAGTGGCCTGGACTGCAGCCCCTTC. This gives the protein CASSGLDCSPF.

The chain employs TRBV7-2 and TRBJ2-3; 8 bases align to TRBD2. J was trimmed by 4 bases and V by 1 base; bases with no gene match: 4. The CDR3 is made up of 15 amino acids. Germline V gene data show CDR1 as SGHTA and CDR2 as FQGNSA. The CDR3 DNA is TGTGCCAGCAGCTTAGGACTAGCGAGAGCAGATACGCAGTATTTT. This codes for CASSLGLARADTQYF. The variable domain in full, completed from reference TRBV7-2 and TRBJ2-3, reads GAGVSQSPSNKVTEKGKDVELRCDPISGHTALYWYRQSLGQGLEFLIYFQGNSAPDKSGLPSDRFSAERTGGSVSTLTIQRTQQEDSAVYLCASSLGLARADTQYFGPGTRLTVL.

The chain has TRBV18 and TRBJ1-5; 7 bases match TRBD1. V was clipped by 1 base and J by 1 base; unmatched bases: 4. Germline loops: CDR1 KGHSH, CDR2 LQKENI. The length of the CDR3 is 16 residues. In DNA form, the CDR3 reads TGTGCCAGCTCACCACAGGGGGCCGTGAGCAATCAGCCCCAGCATTTT. It yields the protein CASSPQGAVSNQPQHF.

The V call is TRBV4-3, the J call TRBJ1-4, with TRBD1 identical over 8 bases. V was clipped by 1 base and J by 10 bases; unmatched bases: 8. CDR1 and CDR2 (germline): LGHNA, YSLEER. The CDR3 runs 15 residues. The CDR3: CASSQAPQGEAKLFF. DNA of the CDR3: TGCGCCAGCAGCCAAGCCCCACAGGGGGAGGCAAAACTGTTTTTT.

In regard to this clone: At one boundary the junction diverges from the germline segment, which might be a read error. V gene TRBV28 combines with J gene TRBJ1-1; 8 bases are shared with TRBD1. Germline CDR1 and CDR2: MDHEN and SYDVKM. The CDR3 contains 13 residues. CDR3 DNA sequence: TGTGCCGGCAGCTGGGACAGGTTCACTGAAGCTTTCTTT. Its protein is CAGSWDRFTEAFF.

CDR3 coding DNA: TGTGCCAGCAGCTTAAGACTAGCGGGGGGGCAATTAGAGACCCAGTACTTC. Its translation is CASSLRLAGGQLETQYF. The chain recombines TRBV7-3 with TRBJ2-5, with 14 bases identical to TRBD2. From germline, CDR1 is SGHTA and CDR2 FQGTGA. V lost 1 base and J lost 4; bases outside the gene matches: 5. The CDR3 covers 17 residues.

The chain has TRBV28 and TRBJ1-2, with unresolved D. The V and J ends lost 4 bases and 3 bases respectively, with 6 bases between them. Germline V gene data show CDR1 as MDHEN and CDR2 as SYDVKM. This CDR3 region has 12 residues. CDR3 loop: CASSSPDYGYTF. The CDR3 DNA sequence: TGTGCCAGCAGTTCCCCTGACTATGGCTACACCTTC.

The chain combines TRBV7-2 with TRBJ2-2, with a tentative D call TRBD1 (5 bases). V shed 3 bases and J shed 1 base, with 9 bases lying between them. CDR3 length: 15 amino acids. Germline CDR1 and CDR2: SGHTA and FQGNSA. The CDR3 DNA sequence: TGTGCCAGCAGCTTGGGGCAGGGGAACACCGGGGAGCTGTTTTTT. As protein: CASSLGQGNTGELFF.

This clone was recorded once. The chain couples TRBV7-9 to TRBJ1-1, with 8 bases fitting TRBD1. CDR1 and CDR2 from the germline V gene are SEHNR and FQNEAQ (reference sequence). CDR3 length: 16 residues. The ends lost 5 bases at V and 4 bases at J; junction bases unmatched: 12. DNA for the CDR3: TGTGCCAGCAGCCCCCGACAGGGGCGCGCGTCCACTGAAGCTTTCTTT. Protein sequence: CASSPRQGRASTEAFF.

The V and J genes are TRBV7-8 and TRBJ2-7; unclear D gene. CDR1 is SGHVS and CDR2 is FQNEAQ in the germline V gene. There are 18 residues in the CDR3. The ends were cut back, 4 bases at V and 6 bases at J, with 28 bases in the middle. CDR3 nucleotide sequence: TGTGCCAGCAGCTATACTCTCCCCCACCAGTACGGGTTTGGCGAGCAGTACTTC. Translating it yields CASSYTLPHQYGFGEQYF.

V usage is TRBV18 and J usage is TRBJ2-7, with 9 bases aligning to TRBD1. CDR1 and CDR2 (germline): KGHSH, LQKENI. V lost 3 bases and J lost 7; bases outside the gene matches: 4. There are 13 residues in the CDR3. For the CDR3, the DNA is TGTGCCAGCTCACCCGGGACAGGGAATGAGCAGTACTTC. Translated, it gives CASSPGTGNEQYF.

As DNA, the CDR3 is TGTGCCAGCAGTACCTCGGGGGGTTCTAGGGGCTACACCTTC. Its translation: CASSTSGGSRGYTF. The genes are TRBV6-5 and TRBJ1-2; TRBD1 might be the D (5 bases). Trimming left V 5 bases short and J 8 bases short, with 18 bases between. Germline V lookup: CDR1 MNHEY, CDR2 SVGAGI. The CDR3 covers 14 residues.

The sample holds one count of this clone. At one end, the junction sequence differs from germline, possibly due to a read error. V and J are TRBV7-7 and TRBJ2-5; D is possibly TRBD2 (5 bases). Per germline, CDR1 SSHAT and CDR2 FNYEAQ (reference sequence). The CDR3 loop spans 14 amino acids. Here the CDR3 DNA reads TGTGCTAGCAGCTTAGCACTAGATAAAGAGACCCAGTACTTC. Its protein product is CASSLALDKETQYF. Combining the CDR3 with reference TRBV7-7 and TRBJ2-5 gives the whole variable domain GAGVSQSPRYKVTKRGQDVTLRCDPISSHATLYWYQQALGQGPEFLTYFNYEAQPDKSGLPSDRFSAERPEGSISTLTIQRTEQRDSAMYRCASSLALDKETQYFGPGTRLLVL.